The 14 T cell receptor beta chains below all came from one sample that was sequenced in a study of blood T cell repertoires in COVID-19. Sequencing was performed with immunoSEQ multiplex PCR; in TCRdb, only in-frame clones are kept and a portion is missing. The sample records approximately 210,000 clones, around three quarters being singletons. Source material: PBMCs or T cells enriched from blood (not recorded which). These receptors all stem from a woman aged 45-65 years with acute COVID-19.

The chain couples TRBV2 to TRBJ1-6, with 7 bases that match TRBD1. CDR1 is SNHLY and CDR2 is FYNNEI in the germline V gene. V trimming: 5 bases; J trimming: 7 bases; junction bases outside the gene matches: 8. The CDR3 is 15 residues long. CDR3 nucleotide sequence: TGTGCCAGCAGTCGACAGGGAGCGGAGAATTCACCCCTCCACTTT. It yields the protein CASSRQGAENSPLHF.

This sequence joins TRBV6-1 and TRBJ2-6, with TRBD1 matching 9 bases. The ends lost 1 base at V and 4 bases at J; junction bases unmatched: 5. CDR1 and CDR2 from the germline V gene are MNHNS and SASEGT. The CDR3 runs to 17 residues. This CDR3 reads CASSEVQGAAGANVLTF. CDR3 nucleotides: TGTGCCAGCAGTGAAGTACAGGGGGCGGCCGGGGCCAACGTCCTGACTTTC.

V and J are TRBV7-9 and TRBJ1-1; no clear D. Germline lookup yields CDR1 SEHNR and CDR2 FQNEAQ (reference sequence). Trimming shortened V by 5 bases and J by 0 bases, and 10 bases separated the two germline ends. The length of the CDR3 is 14 residues. The DNA of the CDR3 is TGTGCCAGCAGCCCACCCCCTATGAACACTGAAGCTTTCTTT. This translates into CASSPPPMNTEAFF.

The rearrangement links TRBV10-3 to TRBJ2-3; a possible D gene is TRBD2 (6 bases). Looked up from germline, CDR1 is ENHRY and CDR2 is SYGVKD. This CDR3 has 14 residues. V lost 3 bases, J lost 8 bases, and 15 bases lay in between. The CDR3 sequence: CAISENGGAGTQYF. In DNA, the CDR3 is TGTGCCATCAGTGAAAACGGGGGAGCAGGTACGCAGTATTTT.

This rearrangement joins TRBV19 to TRBJ1-2; the D gene is possibly TRBD1 (5 bases). CDR3 length: 11 residues. Trimming took 5 bases from V and 4 from J, leaving 5 bases between them. Germline CDR1 and CDR2: LNHDA and SQIVND (reference sequence). The CDR3 reads CASSDSYGYTF. As DNA, the CDR3 is TGTGCCAGTAGTGACAGCTATGGCTACACCTTC.

This clone was observed a few times. This chain links TRBV11-2 with TRBJ2-2; D is possibly TRBD1 (5 bases). CDR1 and CDR2 (germline): SGHAT, FQNNGV. This CDR3 is built from 15 residues. V lost 8 bases and J 4 bases, leaving 17 bases between the germline ends. The CDR3 sequence: CASLPAGLLTGELFF. CDR3 DNA sequence: TGTGCCAGCCTCCCGGCAGGGCTACTCACCGGGGAGCTGTTTTTT.

The gene calls are TRBV5-4 and TRBJ1-4, with D maybe TRBD1 (6 bases). There are 14 residues in the CDR3. The germline V gene has CDR1 SGHNT and CDR2 YYREEE (reference sequence). V lost 0 bases and J 13 bases, leaving 16 bases between the germline ends. CDR3 sequence (DNA): TGTGCCAGCAGCTTGGAGGGGGGGCCCACTAGACTGTTTTTT. This gives the protein CASSLEGGPTRLFF.

The chain uses TRBV5-1 and TRBJ1-1, with 10 bases fitting TRBD1. The V segment lost 4 bases and the J segment 0 bases; nucleotides outside the gene matches: 6. CDR1 and CDR2 from the germline V gene are SGHRS and YFSETQ. The CDR3 has 16 residues. CDR3 sequence reads: CASSPDRGRMNTEAFF. CDR3 nucleotide sequence: TGCGCCAGCAGCCCTGACAGGGGGCGTATGAACACTGAAGCTTTCTTT.

V usage is TRBV19 and J usage is TRBJ1-2; 7 positions match TRBD1. CDR3 length equals 11 residues. Germline values: CDR1 LNHDA, CDR2 SQIVND (reference sequence). V was clipped by 8 bases and J by 8 bases; unmatched bases: 5. The CDR3 DNA reads TGTGCCAGTTGGGACAGATACGGCTACACCTTC. Its protein is CASWDRYGYTF.

The rearrangement joins TRBV28 to TRBJ2-3, with TRBD1 identical over 9 bases. With 3 bases clipped from V and 1 base from J, the junction kept 5 bases outside the gene matches. Germline values: CDR1 MDHEN, CDR2 SYDVKM. The CDR3 is made up of 16 amino acids. The CDR3 reads CASSFGQGMGTDTQYF. CDR3 DNA: TGTGCCAGCAGTTTTGGACAGGGGATGGGCACAGATACGCAGTATTTT.

The chain uses TRBV7-8 and TRBJ2-5; D remains ambiguous. Germline V gives CDR1 SGHVS, CDR2 FQNEAQ. Trimming took off 0 bases at V and 2 bases at J, with 16 bases between the two ends. There are 17 residues in the CDR3. CDR3 in DNA: TGTGCCAGCAGCTTAGCGCTTGGTAGTAAACCGCAAGAGACCCAGTACTTC. Residues: CASSLALGSKPQETQYF.

This clone was found once. The V gene is TRBV7-8, the J gene TRBJ2-3; tentatively, D is TRBD2 (5 bases). The ends were cut back, 7 bases at V and 5 bases at J, with 16 bases in the middle. This CDR3 is built from 14 residues. The germline gives CDR1 SGHVS, CDR2 FQNEAQ. The CDR3 sequence: CASTKAPGLDTQYF. As DNA, the CDR3 is TGTGCCAGCACTAAGGCTCCGGGATTAGATACGCAGTATTTT.

This rearrangement joins TRBV29-1 to TRBJ2-2; 7 nucleotides match TRBD2. V lost 6 bases and J lost 5; bases outside the gene matches: 9. The CDR3 contains 14 residues. The germline CDR1 and CDR2 sequences are SQVTM and ANQGSEA. The CDR3 DNA reads as TGCAGCGTGAAACCCGGGACTACAACCGGGGAGCTGTTTTTT. Protein sequence: CSVKPGTTTGELFF.

As concerns this clone: The same CDR3 can be traced to other DNA sequences in this sample. This chain joins TRBV13 and TRBJ2-3; 14 nucleotides line up with TRBD2. The junction had 9 bases not matched to a gene; V was cut back by 4 bases and J by 3 bases. The CDR3 consists of 18 residues. The germline V gene encodes CDR1 PRHDT and CDR2 FYEKMQ (reference sequence). Here the CDR3 reads CASSSGLAGGSSTDTQYF. CDR3 in DNA: TGTGCCAGCAGCTCCGGACTAGCGGGGGGCAGTAGTACAGATACGCAGTATTTT.